The 4 T cell receptor beta chains listed next were all sequenced from one sample in a study of cytomegalovirus exposure and HLA in healthy donors. The PCR had 60 Vbeta and 13 Jbeta primers. The repertoire was sequenced with immunoSEQ multiplex PCR; TCRdb's copy has only in-frame clones and lacks some. The table has some 150,000 clones, roughly four fifths seen once. Material for sequencing was PBMCs. These receptors all stem from a middle-aged man in good health and CMV-seropositive.

The CDR3 coding sequence is TGTGCCAGCAGCTCAGGCACTGGAAACACCATATATTTT. This gives the protein CASSSGTGNTIYF. This chain joins TRBV7-6 and TRBJ1-3; no reliable D call. The CDR3 length is 13 residues. Germline-derived CDR1 and CDR2 are SGHVS and FNYEAQ. V was pared by 4 bases and J by 2 bases, with 6 bases between.

Comment on this clone: Germline is not matched at one junction end, which may reflect a read error. The chain is built from TRBV6-1 and TRBJ2-7; 7 bases map to TRBD2. The CDR3 is 10 amino acids. The germline gives CDR1 MNHNS, CDR2 SASEGT. This CDR3 is CASSLGLPIF. The CDR3 DNA follows: TGTGCCAGCAGTCTGGGACTACCAATCTTC.

Only one count was recorded for this clone. The chain employs TRBV6-5 and TRBJ1-2; the match to TRBD1 covers 11 bases. Germline CDR1 and CDR2: MNHEY and SVGAGI. The CDR3 sequence is 12 residues long. V dropped 6 bases and J dropped 8; count of bases not matched to a gene: 2. CDR3 bases: TGTGCCAGCAGGGGACAGGGGGGAGGCTACACCTTC. Amino acids: CASRGQGGGYTF.

The chain is built from TRBV10-1 and TRBJ2-7, with a weak D call TRBD2 (5 bases). The CDR3 has 12 amino acids. CDR1 and CDR2 (germline): WNHNN, SYGVQD (reference sequence). V was cut by 6 bases and J by 5 bases, with 11 bases left in between. The chain's CDR3 is CASRQRRNEQYF. CDR3 in DNA: TGCGCCAGCAGGCAGAGGAGGAACGAGCAGTACTTC.